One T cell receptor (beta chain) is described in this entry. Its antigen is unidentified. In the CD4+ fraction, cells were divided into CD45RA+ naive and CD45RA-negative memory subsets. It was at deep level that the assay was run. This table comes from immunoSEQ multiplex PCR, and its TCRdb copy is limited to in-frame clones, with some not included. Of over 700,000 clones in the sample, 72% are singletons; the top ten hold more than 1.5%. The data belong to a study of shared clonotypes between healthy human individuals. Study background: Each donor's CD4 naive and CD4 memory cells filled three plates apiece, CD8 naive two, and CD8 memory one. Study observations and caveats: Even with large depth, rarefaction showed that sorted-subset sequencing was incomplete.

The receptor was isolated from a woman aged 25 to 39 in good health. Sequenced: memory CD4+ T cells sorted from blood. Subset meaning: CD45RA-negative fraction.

The CDR3 DNA sequence: TGCGCCAGCAGCTTGAGTAGCGGGTCTGGAAACACCATATATTTT. Translation: CASSLSSGSGNTIYF. The V gene is TRBV5-1, the J gene TRBJ1-3; D not certain. This CDR3 region has 15 residues. V was pared by 1 base and J by 1 base, with 9 bases between. Germline CDR1 and CDR2: SGHRS and YFSETQ.